This is a list of T cell receptor beta chains from one sample in a study of T cell responses to AZD1222 COVID-19 vaccine. Method: immunoSEQ multiplex PCR; TCRdb's copy keeps in-frame clones and lacks some. The table shows 150,000 to 200,000 clones, with just over 90% occurring only once. The specimen was peripheral blood, collected 28 days after the second AZD1222 dose. The receptors originated from an adult who received the AZD1222 COVID-19 vaccine. Both conserved end residues are part of each CDR3. The D gene is left open where the match is weak. Expanded clones are given a class, and other clones once, few, many or no size at all.

v_call,clone_size,d_call,j_call,cdr3_nt,cdr3_aa
TRBV2,NA,TRBD1,TRBJ1-1,TGTGCCAGCAGTCACAGGGGGTCGAACACTGAAGCTTTCTTT,CASSHRGSNTEAFF
TRBV27,NA,NA,TRBJ1-4,TGTGCCAGCGGAGAAGGTTGGGCAACTAATGAAAAACTGTTTTTT,CASGEGWATNEKLFF
TRBV15,NA,NA,TRBJ1-6,TGTGCCACCAGCAGTGGGGCCTCCTATAATTCACCCCTCCACTTT,CATSSGASYNSPLHF
TRBV7-2,NA,TRBD2,TRBJ2-7,TGTGCCAGCAGCGCCCCTAGCGGGCATTCCTACGAGCAGTACTTC,CASSAPSGHSYEQYF
TRBV5-1,NA,TRBD1,TRBJ1-6,TGCGCCAGCAGTTCCGGGACAGGCTATAATTCACCCCTCCACTTT,CASSSGTGYNSPLHF
TRBV4-2,few,NA,TRBJ2-3,TGTGCCAGCAGCCAAGACATAACAGATACGCAGTATTTT,CASSQDITDTQYF
TRBV7-3,few,TRBD2,TRBJ2-1,TGTGCCAGCAGCTTAACGGGGGGACTAGCGGGAGTAAGCTCCTACAATGAGCAGTTCTTC,CASSLTGGLAGVSSYNEQFF
TRBV28,NA,TRBD1,TRBJ2-7,TGTGCCAGCCAGCTTCGGGACAGGGCCTCCTACGAGCAGTACTTC,CASQLRDRASYEQYF
TRBV5-8,NA,TRBD2,TRBJ2-7,TGTGCCAGCAGCCGAGGGGGAGCGGGAGGTACCTACGAGCAGTACTTC,CASSRGGAGGTYEQYF
TRBV5-1,NA,NA,TRBJ1-1,TGCGCCAGCAGCCTGAGAGCGAACACTGAAGCTTTCTTT,CASSLRANTEAFF
TRBV28,NA,NA,TRBJ2-3,TGTGCCAGCAGTTTAGGAGGATTCGGGGGATTTGGCACAGATACGCAGTATTTT,CASSLGGFGGFGTDTQYF
TRBV7-8,NA,TRBD2,TRBJ2-1,TGTGCCAGCAGCCCCTATCGGGCTAGCGGGAGTTTTAGAAATGAGCAGTTCTTC,CASSPYRASGSFRNEQFF
TRBV7-9,NA,NA,TRBJ1-2,TGTGCCAGCAGCCAAACGGGGGGCGGCTATGGCTACACCTTC,CASSQTGGGYGYTF
TRBV7-9,NA,NA,TRBJ1-3,TGTGCCAGCAGCCTAGTCGGGGGGGCTGCTGGAAACACCATATATTTT,CASSLVGGAAGNTIYF
TRBV7-9,NA,NA,TRBJ2-5,TGTGCCAGCAGCTTAGAAGGACGGATATCGGAGACCCAGTACTTC,CASSLEGRISETQYF
TRBV24-1,once,NA,TRBJ1-3,TGTGCCACCAGTGACATGAACTCTGGAAACACCATATATTTT,CATSDMNSGNTIYF
TRBV5-8,once,NA,TRBJ1-3,TGTGCCAGCAGCTTGAGGGGCACGAGCTCTGGAAACACCATATATTTT,CASSLRGTSSGNTIYF
TRBV18,NA,NA,TRBJ2-3,TGTGCCAGCTCACCACCCCTTGATACGCAGTATTTT,CASSPPLDTQYF
TRBV19,once,NA,TRBJ2-6,TGTGCCAGTAGTCGAATTGGGGCCAACGTCCTGACTTTC,CASSRIGANVLTF
TRBV13,few,NA,TRBJ1-6,TGTGCCAGCAGCTCCTCAGGGGTTTCACCCCTCCACTTT,CASSSSGVSPLHF
TRBV7-9,NA,NA,TRBJ1-1,TGTGCCAGCACTTTGTCCGGTTACACTGAAGCTTTCTTT,CASTLSGYTEAFF
TRBV9,NA,NA,TRBJ2-4,TGTGCCAGCAGCGTAGCTACAGGGATTCAGTACTTC,CASSVATGIQYF
TRBV4-1,NA,NA,TRBJ1-5,TGCGCCAGCAGCCAAGAAACACATACTAGGGAGCCCCAGCATTTT,CASSQETHTREPQHF
TRBV6-5,NA,TRBD1,TRBJ1-3,TGTGCCAGCAGTTCCCGACAGGGGGCGCGGAACACCATATATTTT,CASSSRQGARNTIYF
TRBV11-1,NA,TRBD1,TRBJ2-5,TGTGCCAGCAGCCCCGCAGGGGGCGGGGAAGAGACCCAGTACTTC,CASSPAGGGEETQYF
TRBV7-2,NA,TRBD2,TRBJ2-7,TGTGCCAGCAGAGGACTAGCGGGGGTCCCCGACGAGCAGTACTTC,CASRGLAGVPDEQYF
TRBV7-2,NA,NA,TRBJ1-2,TGTGCCAGCAGCTTATTACAGGGAGGCTATGGCTACACCTTC,CASSLLQGGYGYTF
TRBV9,NA,NA,TRBJ2-3,TGTGCCAGCAGCGTAGCTTTGTCGAGGGGAGATACGCAGTATTTT,CASSVALSRGDTQYF
TRBV4-2,NA,NA,TRBJ2-1,TGTGCCAGCAGCCAAGAAAACAGGGTAGGGTACAATGAGCAGTTCTTC,CASSQENRVGYNEQFF
TRBV19,NA,NA,TRBJ2-5,TGTGCCAGTAGTTCGATTCGCGGGGTTTACCAAGAGACCCAGTACTTC,CASSSIRGVYQETQYF
TRBV5-1,NA,NA,TRBJ2-2,TGCGCCAGCAGCTTGGACCTAGTCGGGGAGCTGTTTTTT,CASSLDLVGELFF
TRBV30,NA,TRBD1,TRBJ1-2,TGTGCCTGGAGTACATGGGACAGAGTTTATTATGGCTACACCTTC,CAWSTWDRVYYGYTF
TRBV7-9,NA,TRBD2,TRBJ2-2,TGTGCCAGCAGCTTGTCTAGCGGGAGAGAGGTAACCGGGGAGCTGTTTTTT,CASSLSSGREVTGELFF
TRBV24-1,NA,NA,TRBJ1-6,TGTGCCACCAGTGCCGGGAGGGGTTCACCCCTCCACTTT,CATSAGRGSPLHF
TRBV6-5,NA,NA,TRBJ2-6,TGTGCCAGCAGTTACTCGACAGTCTCTGGGGCCAACGTCCTGACTTTC,CASSYSTVSGANVLTF
TRBV18,NA,TRBD2,TRBJ2-1,TGTGCCAGCTCACCGGGCACTAGCGGGAGAAACAATGAGCAGTTCTTC,CASSPGTSGRNNEQFF
TRBV10-3,once,NA,TRBJ1-5,TGTGCCATCGAGATCAGGGGCCTCAATCAGCCCCAGCATTTT,CAIEIRGLNQPQHF
TRBV11-2,NA,TRBD2,TRBJ2-5,TGTGCCAGCAGCAGGGGACTAGCGGGACTGGAGACCCAGTACTTC,CASSRGLAGLETQYF
TRBV28,NA,NA,TRBJ2-7,TGTGCCAGCAGCTCCGACTACGAGCAGTACTTC,CASSSDYEQYF